The rows below give T cell receptor beta chains drawn from one sample of a study of cytomegalovirus exposure and HLA in healthy donors. This table comes from immunoSEQ multiplex PCR, and its TCRdb copy is limited to in-frame clones, with some not included. The table includes roughly 100,000 clones, about 75% detected once. The sample taken for sequencing was PBMCs. Source of these receptors: a male donor in good health and CMV-seropositive. CDR3s include the opening cysteine and the closing phenylalanine or tryptophan. The D gene is left open where the match is weak. Size tells how often a clone was seen (once, few, many) or the class of an expanded clone, and some rows leave it out.

D | size | J | V | DNA | CDR3
TRBD1 | . | TRBJ1-1 | TRBV6-5 | TGTGCCAGCAGTTACACTCCCAGGGGGTATGCTGAAGCTTTCTTT | CASSYTPRGYAEAFF
TRBD1 | . | TRBJ2-3 | TRBV5-1 | TGCGCCAGCTGTTCCGGACAGGGGACAGATACGCAGTATTTT | CASCSGQGTDTQYF
. | . | TRBJ2-3 | TRBV28 | TGTGCCAGCAGTCCCCTGTGGCTGGATACGCAGTATTTT | CASSPLWLDTQYF
. | . | TRBJ1-1 | TRBV11-1 | TGTGCCAGCAGCTTAAACAGTCACACTGAAGCTTTCTTT | CASSLNSHTEAFF
. | . | TRBJ1-1 | TRBV28 | TGTGCCAGCAGTTTAACGGCCCCCAGGACTGAAGCTTTCTTT | CASSLTAPRTEAFF
TRBD2 | . | TRBJ2-5 | TRBV19 | TGTGCCAGTGGGTCTAGCGGGGAGGAGACCCAGTACTTC | CASGSSGEETQYF
. | . | TRBJ1-5 | TRBV30 | TGTGCCTGGAGTTTCCCCTACGATAGCAATCAGCCCCAGCATTTT | CAWSFPYDSNQPQHF
. | few | TRBJ2-7 | TRBV5-4 | TGTGCCAGCAGCTTGGTGACAGACTACGAGCAGTACTTC | CASSLVTDYEQYF
TRBD1 | . | TRBJ2-1 | TRBV15 | TGTGCCACCAGCAGCCGACAGGGTTTGCGCAATGAGCAGTTCTTC | CATSSRQGLRNEQFF
TRBD1 | . | TRBJ1-2 | TRBV19 | TGTGCCAGTACCCCCGGACAGGTCTATGGCTACACCTTC | CASTPGQVYGYTF
. | . | TRBJ2-1 | TRBV5-1 | TGCGCCAGTCAACTTAGCGGTTCCTACAATGAGCAGTTCTTC | CASQLSGSYNEQFF
. | . | TRBJ2-3 | TRBV4-3 | TGCGCCAGCAGCCCAGCTCGAAGCGCGGGGATTACAGATACGCAGTATTTT | CASSPARSAGITDTQYF
TRBD2 | . | TRBJ2-1 | TRBV7-8 | TGTGCCACCCAACAGCGGGAGGCCCTCTTTTACAATGAGCAGTTCTTC | CATQQREALFYNEQFF
. | . | TRBJ2-2 | TRBV4-2 | TGTGCCAGCAGCCAAGAGCCGACAAGCATTAACACCGGGGAGCTGTTTTTT | CASSQEPTSINTGELFF